This record looks at one T cell receptor (beta chain) sequence and its context. Its antigen is currently unknown. This specimen belongs to a study of T cell responses to AZD1222 COVID-19 vaccine. The table came from immunoSEQ multiplex PCR; TCRdb's copy has only in-frame clones and leaves some out. The sample records some 140,000 clones, approximately 92% being singletons. The study, taken as a whole, reports: Recipients of two AZD1222 doses showed rising Spike-specific TCR breadth and depth. Sampled repertoires all dated from after the peak T cell response.

Analyses pooled second doses at about 4 or about 12 weeks. Trimming took off 3 bases at V and 2 bases at J, with 8 bases between the two ends. Per the germline V gene, CDR1 is SNHLY and CDR2 is FYNNEI. The CDR3 length is 15 residues. The origin of this receptor is an adult who received the AZD1222 COVID-19 vaccine. The chain is built from TRBV2 and TRBJ1-6; a weak D match, TRBD1 (5 bases). Sequencing used peripheral blood, obtained 28 days after the second AZD1222 dose. CDR3 sequence: CASSEQGTYNSPLHF. The DNA for the CDR3 is TGTGCCAGCAGTGAGCAGGGAACCTATAATTCACCCCTCCACTTT.